Listed below are T cell receptor beta chains from one sample, sequenced in a study of blood T cell repertoires in COVID-19. Libraries were prepared by immunoSEQ multiplex PCR; TCRdb keeps only in-frame clonotypes and omits some of them. The sample has some 320,000 clones, 65% to 90% seen once. The sample was peripheral blood. The receptors derive from a human donor in a cohort sampled during active COVID-19. The CDR3 runs from the conserved cysteine through the conserved F or W. A D gene is named only where the DNA matches it firmly. Only some rows state a clone size, as once, few, many or a class for expanded clones.

J gene	D gene	clone size	V gene	CDR3 protein	CDR3 DNA
TRBJ2-7	TRBD1	.	TRBV30	CAWSYETGAYEQYF	TGTGCCTGGAGTTACGAAACAGGGGCCTACGAGCAGTACTTC
TRBJ2-5	.	.	TRBV12-3/TRBV12-4	CASSPPGVETQYF	TGTGCCAGCAGTCCCCCGGGGGTGGAGACCCAGTACTTC
TRBJ1-5	TRBD1	.	TRBV12-5	CASGLVEKLLIPGQLNYSNQPQHF	TGTGCTAGTGGTTTGGTAGAAAAGCTGTTAATCCCGGGACAGCTAAATTATAGCAATCAGCCCCAGCATTTT
TRBJ2-1	TRBD1	.	TRBV9	CASSVSGTGHNNEQFF	TGTGCCAGCAGCGTATCCGGGACAGGTCACAACAATGAGCAGTTCTTC
TRBJ1-5	.	.	TRBV6-5	CASSYGRNQPQHF	TGTGCCAGCAGTTACGGGAGGAATCAGCCCCAGCATTTT
TRBJ2-2	.	.	TRBV10-3	CAITPDSNTGELFF	TGTGCCATCACCCCGGACAGTAACACCGGGGAGCTGTTTTTT
TRBJ1-2	.	.	TRBV27	CASSLAAGSEETF	TGTGCCAGCAGTTTAGCTGCCGGCAGTGAGGAGACCTTC
TRBJ1-1	.	.	TRBV28	CASSPGMNTEAFF	TGTGCCAGCAGCCCAGGGATGAACACTGAAGCTTTCTTT
TRBJ2-2	.	.	TRBV6-5	CAAGAGELFF	TGTGCCGCAGGGGCCGGGGAGCTGTTTTTT
TRBJ2-7	.	once	TRBV6-5	CASSYSGGRYEQYF	TGTGCCAGCAGTTACTCGGGGGGGCGCTACGAGCAGTACTTC
TRBJ1-1	TRBD1	.	TRBV5-1	CASSPFGTGVTKNTEAFF	TGCGCCAGCAGCCCGTTTGGGACAGGTGTAACGAAGAACACTGAAGCTTTCTTT
TRBJ2-2	TRBD2	.	TRBV2	CASSATSGGTGELFF	TGTGCCAGCAGCGCTACTAGCGGGGGAACCGGGGAGCTGTTTTTT
TRBJ1-1	TRBD1	.	TRBV7-2	CASSLGTPGQGFREAFF	TGTGCCAGCAGTCTTGGCACGCCGGGACAGGGTTTTCGAGAGGCTTTCTTT
TRBJ2-1	.	.	TRBV24-1	CATSGGGDNNEQFF	TGTGCCACCAGTGGGGGAGGAGATAACAATGAGCAGTTCTTC
TRBJ1-5	.	.	TRBV5-4	CASSQNNNQPQHF	TGTGCCAGCAGCCAAAACAACAATCAGCCCCAGCATTTT